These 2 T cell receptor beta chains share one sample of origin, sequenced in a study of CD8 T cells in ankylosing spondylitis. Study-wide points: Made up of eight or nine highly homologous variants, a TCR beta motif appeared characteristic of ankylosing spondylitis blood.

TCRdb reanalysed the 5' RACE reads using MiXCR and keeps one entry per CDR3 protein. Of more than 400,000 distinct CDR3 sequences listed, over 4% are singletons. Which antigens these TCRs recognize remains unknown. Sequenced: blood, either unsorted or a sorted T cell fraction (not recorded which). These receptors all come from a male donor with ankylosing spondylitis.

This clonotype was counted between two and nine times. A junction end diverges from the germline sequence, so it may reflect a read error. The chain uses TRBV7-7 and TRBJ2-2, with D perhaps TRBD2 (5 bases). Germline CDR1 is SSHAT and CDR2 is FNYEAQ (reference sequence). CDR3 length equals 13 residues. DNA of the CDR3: TGTGCTAGCAGCCCCGGGATTTTTGGGGAGCTGTTTTTT. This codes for CASSPGIFGELFF.

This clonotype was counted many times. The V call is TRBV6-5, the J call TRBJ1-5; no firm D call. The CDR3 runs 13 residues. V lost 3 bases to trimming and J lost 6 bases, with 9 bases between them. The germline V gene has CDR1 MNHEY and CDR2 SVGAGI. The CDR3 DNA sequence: TGTGCCAGCAGTTATCAAGTGAGTCAGCCCCAGCATTTT. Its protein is CASSYQVSQPQHF.